This T cell receptor beta chain was obtained from a study of T cell responses to AZD1222 COVID-19 vaccine. Trimming took 7 bases from V and 5 from J; bases not matched to a gene: 10. The germline gives CDR1 SNHLY, CDR2 FYNNEI. This CDR3 comprises 15 residues. Clones were sequenced by immunoSEQ multiplex PCR, and TCRdb holds only the in-frame ones, with some missing. This table has nearly 100,000 clones, around nine tenths appearing once. The input for sequencing was peripheral blood, taken on day 0 of AZD1222 vaccination. This TCR was sampled from an adult in good health. The genes are TRBV2 and TRBJ2-2; 7 bases are shared with TRBD2. CDR3 loop: CASISGLDLTGELFF. Here the CDR3 DNA reads TGTGCCAGCATCTCAGGACTAGATCTAACCGGGGAGCTGTTTTTT.